Listed here are 16 T cell receptor beta chains from one sample, sequenced in a study of T-cell reconstitution after alpha-beta-depleted transplantation in children. Unique molecular identifiers were used in preparing the TCRbeta library. Using its own MiXCR run on the PCR reads, TCRdb lists one record per CDR3 protein. The repertoire holds about 610,000 distinct CDR3 sequences, with 10% as singletons. The source was PBMCs from the stem cell graft donor, collected from the stem cell graft. These receptors came from a human donor who donated a stem cell graft to a child with acute myeloid leukemia.

This clonotype has just a few counts. This chain joins TRBV4-3 and TRBJ2-2, with D possibly matching TRBD1 (7 bases). The germline V gene has CDR1 LGHNA and CDR2 YSLEER. Trimming left V 0 bases short and J 5 bases short, with 13 bases between. The length of the CDR3 is 16 residues. The CDR3 reads CASSQEGGRGTGELFF. CDR3 nucleotide sequence: TGCGCCAGCAGCCAAGAGGGGGGCAGGGGGACCGGGGAGCTGTTTTTT.

This clonotype came up a few times. The chain has TRBV19 and TRBJ1-1; 7 bases line up with TRBD1. J was trimmed by 3 bases and V by 7 bases; bases with no gene match: 11. The CDR3 is 15 residues long. Looked up from germline, CDR1 is LNHDA and CDR2 is SQIVND (reference sequence). DNA for the CDR3: TGTGCCAGTAACCACCCTAGAGGGGGCCACACTGAAGCTTTCTTT. It is translated as CASNHPRGGHTEAFF.

The chain links TRBV19 to TRBJ2-2, with D unclear. CDR1 LNHDA and CDR2 SQIVND come from the germline V gene (reference sequence). This CDR3 comprises 14 residues. Trimming pared 6 bases from V and 3 bases from J, leaving 11 bases between. CDR3 loop: CASSAFTDTGELFF. The CDR3, as DNA: TGTGCCAGTAGCGCCTTCACGGACACCGGGGAGCTGTTTTTT.

This clonotype was seen at least ten times. The gene calls are TRBV18 and TRBJ2-7; D is perhaps TRBD2 (5 bases). V was clipped by 4 bases and J by 4 bases, with 5 bases between them. The CDR3 loop spans 11 amino acids. Per germline, CDR1 KGHSH and CDR2 LQKENI. CDR3 residues: CASSREYEQYF. The CDR3 region has the DNA TGTGCCAGCTCACGGGAGTACGAGCAGTACTTC.

This clonotype was seen only a few times. The DNA for the CDR3 is TGCAGCGTTGACGGGGCAGGGAAGGATTATGGCTACACCTTC. Amino acids: CSVDGAGKDYGYTF. The chain employs TRBV29-1 and TRBJ1-2; D perhaps matches TRBD1 (5 bases). This CDR3 has 14 amino acids. Trimming stripped 3 bases from V and 5 bases from J, with 16 bases between. The germline gives CDR1 SQVTM, CDR2 ANQGSEA. The full variable domain, rest sourced from reference TRBV29-1 and TRBJ1-2, is SAVISQKPSRDICQRGTSLTIQCQVDSQVTMMFWYRQQPGQSLTLIATANQGSEATYESGFVIDKFPISRPNLTFSTLTVSNMSPEDSSIYLCSVDGAGKDYGYTFGSGTRLTVV.

The V gene is TRBV7-9, the J gene TRBJ2-2; 11 bases agree with TRBD1. The CDR3 is 16 amino acids. V was pared by 5 bases and J by 6 bases, with 8 bases of the junction left unmatched. Germline CDR1 is SEHNR and CDR2 is FQNEAQ (reference sequence). In DNA form, the CDR3 reads TGTGCCAGCAGCACTACCGGGACAGGGGGGGCCGGGGAGCTGTTTTTT. Translation: CASSTTGTGGAGELFF.

V is TRBV5-1 and J is TRBJ2-1; 7 bases agree with TRBD2. Germline values: CDR1 SGHRS, CDR2 YFSETQ. The ends lost 0 bases at V and 3 bases at J; junction bases unmatched: 3. The CDR3 totals 15 residues. DNA for the CDR3: TGCGCCAGCAGCTTGGCCCAGCGGGGCTACAATGAGCAGTTCTTC. Protein: CASSLAQRGYNEQFF.

The gene calls are TRBV12-3 or TRBV12-4 and TRBJ2-1; D is tentatively TRBD1 or TRBD2 (6 bases each). This CDR3 is built from 13 residues. Between the trimmed V and J ends, which lost 7 bases and 2 bases, there was a span of 9 bases. The DNA of the CDR3 is TGTGCCAGCATTGGGGGGCCCTACAATGAGCAGTTCTTC. Its protein is CASIGGPYNEQFF.

The rearrangement uses TRBV7-2 and TRBJ1-5; D gene uncertain. CDR1 is SGHTA and CDR2 is FQGNSA in the germline V gene. CDR3 size: 14 residues. V dropped 4 bases and J dropped 7 bases, with 14 bases sitting between them. For the CDR3, the DNA is TGTGCCAGCAGCTCAGATAGTGTCCCGCAGCCCCAGCATTTT. Its translation: CASSSDSVPQPQHF.

This clonotype was picked up many times. The chain couples TRBV10-3 to TRBJ1-3; the match to TRBD1 covers 9 bases. Germline V CDR1 and CDR2: ENHRY, SYGVKD. This CDR3 contains 13 residues. V lost 6 bases, J lost 3 bases, and 0 bases stayed unmatched. The CDR3 loop reads CAIRDRGGNTIYF. The CDR3 DNA follows: TGTGCCATCAGGGACAGGGGTGGAAACACCATATATTTT.

At least ten counts were recorded for this clonotype. The chain employs TRBV5-6 and TRBJ2-1; the match to TRBD2 covers 14 bases. There are 15 residues in the CDR3. Germline V gene sequence: CDR1 SGHDT, CDR2 YYEEEE. Trimming cost V 3 bases and J 9 bases; bases outside gene matches: 5. As DNA, the CDR3 is TGTGCCAGCAGCTACAGGACTAGCGGGAGGCTTGAGCAGTTCTTC. This gives the protein CASSYRTSGRLEQFF.

This chain uses TRBV29-1 with TRBJ2-1, with D possibly called TRBD1 or TRBD2 (5 bases each). Germline CDR1 reads SQVTM; CDR2 reads ANQGSEA. V dropped 3 bases and J dropped 9 bases, with 9 bases sitting between them. The CDR3 runs 11 residues. Written as DNA, the CDR3 is TGCAGCGTTGATCCGGGGCTTGAGCAGTTCTTC. Translated, it gives CSVDPGLEQFF.

This clonotype was counted a few times. V and J are TRBV4-3 and TRBJ2-7; perhaps TRBD2 as D (6 bases). Germline values: CDR1 LGHNA, CDR2 YSLEER. Trimming left V 4 bases short and J 3 bases short, with 13 bases between. This CDR3 is built from 14 residues. The CDR3 nucleotides read TGCGCCAGCAGCCGAGGGACTGGGAACTACGAGCAGTACTTC. The encoded protein is CASSRGTGNYEQYF.

The rearrangement links TRBV9 to TRBJ1-2; tentatively, D is TRBD1 (5 bases). The ends were cut back, 1 base at V and 0 bases at J, with 13 bases in the middle. In germline, CDR1 is SGDLS, CDR2 YYNGEE. This CDR3 is 16 amino acids long. The CDR3 protein is CASSVSRGLTNYGYTF. CDR3 nucleotide sequence: TGTGCCAGCAGCGTATCCCGGGGCCTAACTAACTATGGCTACACCTTC. The complete variable domain, with remaining parts taken from reference TRBV9 and TRBJ1-2, reads DSGVTQTPKHLITATGQRVTLRCSPRSGDLSVYWYQQSLDQGLQFLIQYYNGEERAKGNILERFSAQQFPDLHSELNLSSLELGDSALYFCASSVSRGLTNYGYTFGSGTRLTVV.

The genes are TRBV5-1 and TRBJ2-2; possibly TRBD1 for D (5 bases). CDR1 SGHRS and CDR2 YFSETQ come from the germline V gene. The CDR3 runs to 15 residues. Between the trimmed V and J ends, which lost 0 bases and 6 bases, there was a span of 12 bases. Written as DNA, the CDR3 is TGCGCCAGCAGCTTGGATTCCAGGGCGTCCGGGGAGCTGTTTTTT. It translates to CASSLDSRASGELFF.

The chain couples TRBV5-6 to TRBJ2-2, with 10 bases fitting TRBD2. The V segment lost 7 bases and the J segment 3 bases; nucleotides outside the gene matches: 9. Germline V gives CDR1 SGHDT, CDR2 YYEEEE. This CDR3 is 16 amino acids long. CDR3: CASGPLLAGDTGELFF. In DNA, the CDR3 is TGTGCCAGCGGCCCCTTGCTAGCGGGAGACACCGGGGAGCTGTTTTTT.